A single TCR beta chain is shown here with its context. Its antigen target is currently unknown. Base-call qualities are not available, and no considerably larger clone is one nucleotide away. This sample stems from a study of OX40 agonist ivuxolimab in advanced cancers. In the study overall: The costimulatory receptor OX40 (CD134) was targeted by ivuxolimab, a fully human IgG2 agonistic monoclonal antibody. The purpose of peripheral TCRbeta sequencing was to test whether ivuxolimab changed TCR sequence diversity and led to clonal T-cell expansion. Prior anti-PD-1, anti-PD-L1 or anti-CTLA-4 therapy was permitted, and checkpoint inhibitors had been received by around 39% of dose-escalation patients. The paper covers the monotherapy dose-escalation part of the phase I ivuxolimab trial, which included N ≈ 54 patients. Partial responses occurred in three dose-escalation patients, of whom one had hepatocellular carcinoma and two had cutaneous melanoma. Among the roughly 52 dose-escalation patients, around 20 had hepatocellular carcinoma, roughly 15 melanoma, 9 renal cell carcinoma and 9 head and neck cancer. Intravenous ivuxolimab was administered to patients every 2 weeks at six dose levels: 0.01, 0.1, 0.3, 1.5, 3 and 10 mg/kg. The dose-escalation cohort was 82.7% male with a mean age of approximately 59 years, ranging from roughly 20 to 85. Broader findings and caveats from the paper: Low levels of normalized T-cell clonal expansion were also shown by some nonresponding patients. Antigen specificity was not determined for the clonally expanded peripheral T cells. After ivuxolimab, more expanded clones were found on average in CD8+ T cells than in CD4+ T cells. In the 0.1-3.0 mg/kg groups, partial responders were among the patients with the lowest normalized peripheral clonal expansion, particularly in CD8+ T cells. At doses from 0.1 to 3.0 mg/kg, clonal expansion was seen in both CD4+ and CD8+ blood T cells between baseline and week 6.

Genomic DNA was extracted from sorted cells for sequencing of the TCRbeta CDR3 region. TCRbeta CDR3 regions were sequenced using the immunoSEQ Assay. Not all clones reach the TCRdb copy of this immuneACCESS table, which keeps in-frame sequences only. Checked studies attribute under half of the gap to unresolved V genes and leave the rest unexplained. The sample table contains roughly 69,000 clones; only one count was recorded for about 91% of them. 4% to 4.5% of the sample is in the top ten clones. Patients with a history of autoimmune disease or receiving systemic immunosuppression were excluded from the trial. Peripheral blood for TCR sequencing was collected from all dose cohorts at baseline, on cycle 4 day 1, and on cycle 7 day 1. Samples were obtained from an open-label, multicenter, first-in-human phase I dose-escalation trial of ivuxolimab. Adults with locally advanced or metastatic melanoma, renal cell carcinoma, hepatocellular carcinoma or head and neck squamous cell carcinoma were enrolled in the trial. Before TCR sequencing, CD4+ and CD8+ T cells were separately sorted from peripheral blood.

This TCR derives from an adult with an advanced solid tumor such as melanoma, head and neck, liver or kidney cancer. The specimen was CD4+ or CD8+ T cells sorted from blood, collected in a trial of the OX40 agonist ivuxolimab.

The CDR3 reads as follows: CASSLGRAVVGGYTF. Read as DNA, the sequence is TGTGCCAGCAGCTTAGGAAGGGCAGTGGTGGGTGGCTACACCTTC. The chain uses TRBV7-8 and TRBJ1-2; the D gene is not confidently resolved. The CDR3 holds 15 amino acids from the cysteine to the phenylalanine. Only the CDR3 portion is preserved as DNA: 45 bases, with reading frame beginning at the first base. The germline V gene sets CDR1 to SGHVS and CDR2 to FQNEAQ. Cut back by 1 base and 7 bases, the V and J ends lie 16 bases apart.